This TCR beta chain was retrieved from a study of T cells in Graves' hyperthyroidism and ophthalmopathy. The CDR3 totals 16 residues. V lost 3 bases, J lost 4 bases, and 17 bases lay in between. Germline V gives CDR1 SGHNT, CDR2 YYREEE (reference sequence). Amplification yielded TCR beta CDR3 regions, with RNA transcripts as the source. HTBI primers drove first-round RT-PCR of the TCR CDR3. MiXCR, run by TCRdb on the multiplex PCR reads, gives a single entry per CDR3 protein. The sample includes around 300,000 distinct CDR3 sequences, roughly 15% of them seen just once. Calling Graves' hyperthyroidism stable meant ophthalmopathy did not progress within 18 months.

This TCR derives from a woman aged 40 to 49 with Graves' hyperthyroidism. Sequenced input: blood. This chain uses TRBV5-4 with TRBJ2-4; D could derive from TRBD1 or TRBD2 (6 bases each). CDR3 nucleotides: TGTGCCAGCAGCTCCTTTGGGGGGCAGCGGAAAAACATTCAGTACTTC. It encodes CASSSFGGQRKNIQYF.